This T cell receptor (beta chain) was documented in a study of T cells in Graves' hyperthyroidism and ophthalmopathy. General observations from the study: Blood shared most expanded thyroid clonotypes above 0.001. In the analysis, a 13 V-J model separated ophthalmopathy from stable hyperthyroidism. The model predicted ophthalmopathy a median approximately 6.3 months before onset.

CDR3 length: 17 amino acids. The ends were cut back, 0 bases at V and 3 bases at J, with 18 bases in the middle. CDR1 SGHRS and CDR2 YFSETQ come from the germline V gene. There were TCR beta CDR3 regions amplified from RNA transcripts. The HTBI primer set served for first-round RT-PCR of the TCR CDR3. TCRdb itself ran the multiplex PCR reads through MiXCR, one entry per CDR3 protein. The sample holds about half a million distinct CDR3 sequences, around a quarter seen once. This clonotype has just a few counts. No antigen is known for it. This sequence joins TRBV5-1 and TRBJ1-1; D is perhaps TRBD1 (5 bases). The sequenced sample consisted of blood. The clonotype originates from a woman in her 30s with Graves' ophthalmopathy. CDR3 nucleotides: TGCGCCAGCAGCTTGGCCTTCGGGGGGGAACCTTACACTGAAGCTTTCTTT. Its protein product is CASSLAFGGEPYTEAFF.